Following are 18 T cell receptor beta chains from one sample sequenced in a study of blood T cell repertoires in COVID-19. TCRdb's table, derived via immunoSEQ multiplex PCR, lists solely in-frame clones and lacks some. The repertoire consists of about 230,000 clones, with roughly 80% occurring once and the leading ten covering around 7%. Sample: peripheral blood. The receptor set was obtained from a woman of 80 years or more with COVID-19, enrolled during active disease.

The chain carries TRBV20-1 and TRBJ2-7, with a tentative D call TRBD1 (6 bases). V was cut by 3 bases and J by 1 base, with 16 bases left in between. Per the germline V gene, CDR1 is DFQATT and CDR2 is SNEGSKA (reference sequence). This CDR3 is built from 15 residues. The CDR3 region is CSASSPRGQSYEQYF. The CDR3 bases are TGCAGTGCTAGTTCCCCACGAGGACAGTCCTACGAGCAGTACTTC.

The rearrangement joins TRBV27 to TRBJ1-1; 7 positions match TRBD1. CDR1 MNHEY and CDR2 SMNVEV come from the germline V gene (reference sequence). The CDR3 covers 17 residues. J lost 5 bases, V lost 8 bases, and 20 bases had no gene match. This chain's CDR3 is CASLRRTGDLGGTEAFF. In DNA, the CDR3 is TGTGCCAGCCTACGCCGGACAGGAGACCTTGGAGGGACTGAAGCTTTCTTT.

The CDR3 reads CASSGSKHEQFF. The CDR3 region has the DNA TGTGCCAGCAGTGGTAGTAAACATGAGCAGTTCTTC. This chain uses TRBV28 with TRBJ2-1; D remains unclear. Trimming removed 5 bases from V and 8 bases from J, with 10 bases in between. Per the germline V gene, CDR1 is MDHEN and CDR2 is SYDVKM. CDR3 length: 12 amino acids.

The chain combines TRBV4-2 with TRBJ1-1; D uncertain. In germline, CDR1 is LGHNA, CDR2 YNFKEQ. V was trimmed by 0 bases and J by 3 bases, leaving 8 bases between them. This CDR3 has 14 residues. In DNA, the CDR3 is TGTGCCAGCAGCCAAGATGGCTCTTACACTGAAGCTTTCTTT. Translated, it gives CASSQDGSYTEAFF.

The J gene is TRBJ1-1, the V gene TRBV5-5; 7 bases match TRBD1. The V gene end was trimmed by 2 bases and the J gene end by 0 bases; junction bases not matched to a gene: 10. The CDR3 totals 17 residues. Looked up from germline, CDR1 is SGHKS and CDR2 is YYEKEE (reference sequence). For the CDR3, the DNA is TGTGCCAGCAGCTTAAGATTCCCGGGACAGATGAACACTGAAGCTTTCTTT. Its protein product is CASSLRFPGQMNTEAFF.

V gene TRBV11-2 combines with J gene TRBJ2-1, with a tentative D call TRBD1 (6 bases). Per the germline V gene, CDR1 is SGHAT and CDR2 is FQNNGV. The CDR3 totals 14 residues. Trimming left V 3 bases short and J 8 bases short, with 14 bases between. CDR3 DNA sequence: TGTGCCAGCAGCTTGAGGGGTCGACAGGATGAGCAGTTCTTC. Translation: CASSLRGRQDEQFF.

The chain couples TRBV3-1 (or the pseudogene TRBV3-2) to TRBJ1-2; D may be TRBD1 (5 bases). Germline V CDR1 and CDR2: LGHDT, YNNKEL (reference sequence). Trimming removed 0 bases from V and 4 bases from J, with 12 bases in between. The CDR3 extends over 15 amino acids. The CDR3 is CASSQEGSGFYGYTF. The CDR3 DNA follows: TGTGCCAGCAGCCAAGAGGGTTCAGGGTTCTATGGCTACACCTTC.

This rearrangement joins TRBV6-5 to TRBJ2-3, with 9 positions matching TRBD2. Trimming cost V 4 bases and J 0 bases; bases outside gene matches: 5. CDR1 is MNHEY, CDR2 SVGAGI, per germline. The CDR3 contains 16 residues. CDR3: CASSSLAGRSTDTQYF. Written as DNA, the CDR3 is TGTGCCAGCAGTTCCCTAGCGGGGAGAAGCACAGATACGCAGTATTTT.

This clone has only one observation. The CDR3 sequence: CASSTGQESTGELFF. The CDR3 DNA follows: TGTGCCAGTAGTACCGGACAGGAAAGCACCGGGGAGCTGTTTTTT. This chain joins TRBV19 and TRBJ2-2, with 7 bases that match TRBD1. CDR3 length equals 15 residues. V gave up 4 bases and J gave up 4 bases; unmatched junction bases: 6. Looked up from germline, CDR1 is LNHDA and CDR2 is SQIVND (reference sequence).

This clone has just a few counts. A read error may produce the germline difference seen at one junction end. This rearrangement joins TRBV4-2 to TRBJ2-7; possibly TRBD2 for D (5 bases). The CDR3 sequence is 13 residues long. Germline CDR1 is LGHNA and CDR2 is YNFKEQ. CDR3 protein: CASSQDSRAEAFF. For the CDR3, the DNA is TGTGCCAGCAGCCAAGATTCAAGAGCGGAGGCCTTTTTC.

This chain connects TRBV7-9 to TRBJ2-5; 7 bases are a match to TRBD2. The CDR3 runs 15 residues. The germline V gene encodes CDR1 SEHNR and CDR2 FQNEAQ (reference sequence). V trimming: 2 bases; J trimming: 2 bases; junction bases outside the gene matches: 5. The CDR3: CASSLRGLNQETQYF. CDR3 in DNA: TGTGCCAGCAGCTTAAGGGGACTAAATCAAGAGACCCAGTACTTC. Full variable domain (outside the CDR3, taken from reference TRBV7-9 and TRBJ2-5): DTGVSQNPRHKITKRGQNVTFRCDPISEHNRLYWYRQTLGQGPEFLTYFQNEAQLEKSRLLSDRFSAERPKGSFSTLEIQRTEQGDSAMYLCASSLRGLNQETQYFGPGTRLLVL.

J is TRBJ2-2 and V is TRBV6-2 or TRBV6-3, with 15 bases matching TRBD2. Germline-derived CDR1 and CDR2 are MNHEY and SVGEGT. Trimming at V came to 4 bases and at J to 9 bases, leaving 6 bases not matched to a gene. The CDR3 runs 16 residues. The CDR3 region is CASSSGLAGGTRELFF. Here the CDR3 DNA reads TGTGCCAGCAGTTCAGGACTAGCGGGGGGGACTAGGGAGCTGTTTTTT.

V is TRBV30 and J is TRBJ2-6; D not certain. This CDR3 has 15 amino acids. Deletions cut 2 bases from V and 0 bases from J, with 8 bases between. Germline lookup yields CDR1 GTSNPN and CDR2 SVGIG (reference sequence). This chain's CDR3 is CAWSPDNSGANVLTF. The CDR3 DNA is TGTGCCTGGAGTCCCGACAACTCTGGGGCCAACGTCCTGACTTTC.

This chain joins TRBV7-3 and TRBJ2-3, with D uncertain. The CDR3 totals 14 residues. V was trimmed by 2 bases and J by 2 bases, leaving 8 bases between them. CDR1 and CDR2 from the germline V gene are SGHTA and FQGTGA. The CDR3 DNA reads as TGTGCCAGCAGCTTATATGCGAACACAGATACGCAGTATTTT. This translates into CASSLYANTDTQYF.

V is TRBV5-1 and J is TRBJ2-7; 7 positions match TRBD1. The CDR3 spans 16 residues. The J segment lost 1 base and the V segment lost 3 bases, leaving 10 bases of the junction unmatched. Germline assignment: CDR1 SGHRS and CDR2 YFSETQ. CDR3: CASSSLGQDGSYEQYF. The CDR3 DNA reads TGCGCCAGCAGCTCTCTAGGACAGGATGGTTCCTACGAGCAGTACTTC.

The rearrangement links TRBV29-1 to TRBJ1-2; 9 bases agree with TRBD1. This CDR3 contains 11 residues. J gave up 6 bases and V 6 bases, and 2 bases lay outside the gene matches. Germline loops: CDR1 SQVTM, CDR2 ANQGSEA. Here the CDR3 reads CSVGQGNGYTF. As DNA, the CDR3 is TGCAGCGTCGGACAGGGGAATGGCTACACCTTC.

This chain connects TRBV20-1 to TRBJ2-1; D perhaps matches TRBD1 (5 bases). V lost 4 bases and J lost 8, with 9 bases in between. The CDR3 has 11 amino acids. Germline loops: CDR1 DFQATT, CDR2 SNEGSKA (reference sequence). In DNA, the CDR3 is TGCAGTGCTAAGGGGTTAGATGAGCAGTTCTTC. Translation: CSAKGLDEQFF.

The genes are TRBV6-5 and TRBJ2-3, with D uncertain. Trimming cost V 0 bases and J 5 bases, with 12 bases left between them. This CDR3 is 15 amino acids long. Germline V gene sequence: CDR1 MNHEY, CDR2 SVGAGI. CDR3 nucleotides: TGTGCCAGCAGTTACTCGAATCCTAGTCAAGATACGCAGTATTTT. This sequence encodes CASSYSNPSQDTQYF.